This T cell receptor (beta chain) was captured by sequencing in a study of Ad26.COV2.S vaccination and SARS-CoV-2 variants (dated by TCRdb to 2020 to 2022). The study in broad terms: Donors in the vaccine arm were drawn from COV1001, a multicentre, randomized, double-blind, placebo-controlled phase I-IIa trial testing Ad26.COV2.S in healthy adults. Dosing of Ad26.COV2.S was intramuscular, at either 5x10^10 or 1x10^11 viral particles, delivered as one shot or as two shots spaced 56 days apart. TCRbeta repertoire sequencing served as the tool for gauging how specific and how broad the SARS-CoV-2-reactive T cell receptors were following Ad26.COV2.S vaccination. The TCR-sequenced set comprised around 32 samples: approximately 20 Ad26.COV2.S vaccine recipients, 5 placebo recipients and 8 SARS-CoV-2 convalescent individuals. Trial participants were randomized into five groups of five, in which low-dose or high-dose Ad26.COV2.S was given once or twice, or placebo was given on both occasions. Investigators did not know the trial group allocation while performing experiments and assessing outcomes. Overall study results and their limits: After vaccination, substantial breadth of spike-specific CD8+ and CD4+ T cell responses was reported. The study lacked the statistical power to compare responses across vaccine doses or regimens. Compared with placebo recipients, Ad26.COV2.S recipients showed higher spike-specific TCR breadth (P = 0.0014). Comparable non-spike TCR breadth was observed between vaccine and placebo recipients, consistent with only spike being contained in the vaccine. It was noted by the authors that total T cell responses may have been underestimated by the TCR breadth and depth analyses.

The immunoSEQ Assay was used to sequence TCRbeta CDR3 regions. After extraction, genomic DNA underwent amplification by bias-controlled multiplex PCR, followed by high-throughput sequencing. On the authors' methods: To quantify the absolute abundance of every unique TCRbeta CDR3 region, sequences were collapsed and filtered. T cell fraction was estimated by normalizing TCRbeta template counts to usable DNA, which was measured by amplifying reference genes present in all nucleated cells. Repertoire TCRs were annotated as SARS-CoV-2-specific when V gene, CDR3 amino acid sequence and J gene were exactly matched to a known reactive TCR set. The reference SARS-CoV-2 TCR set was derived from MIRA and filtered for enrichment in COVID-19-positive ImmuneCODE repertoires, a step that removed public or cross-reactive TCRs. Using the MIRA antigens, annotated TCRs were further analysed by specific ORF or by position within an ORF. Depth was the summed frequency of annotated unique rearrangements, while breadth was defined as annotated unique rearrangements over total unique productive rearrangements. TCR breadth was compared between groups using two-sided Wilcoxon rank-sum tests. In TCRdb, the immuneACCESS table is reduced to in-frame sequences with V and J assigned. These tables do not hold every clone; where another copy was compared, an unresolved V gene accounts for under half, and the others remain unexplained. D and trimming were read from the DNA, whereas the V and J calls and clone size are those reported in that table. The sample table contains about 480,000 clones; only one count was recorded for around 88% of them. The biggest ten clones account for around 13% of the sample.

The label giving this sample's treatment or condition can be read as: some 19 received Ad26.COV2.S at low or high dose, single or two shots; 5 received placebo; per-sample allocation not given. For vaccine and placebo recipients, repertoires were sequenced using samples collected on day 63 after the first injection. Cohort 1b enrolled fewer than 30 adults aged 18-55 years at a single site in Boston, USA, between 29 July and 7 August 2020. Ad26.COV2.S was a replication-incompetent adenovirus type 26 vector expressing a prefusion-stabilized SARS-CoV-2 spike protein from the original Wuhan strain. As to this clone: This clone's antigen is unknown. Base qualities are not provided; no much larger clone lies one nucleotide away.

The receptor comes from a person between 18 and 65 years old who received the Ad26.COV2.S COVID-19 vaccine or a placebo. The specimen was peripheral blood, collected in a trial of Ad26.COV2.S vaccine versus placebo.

The sequenced DNA is TGCAGCGTTGGGGTTGGGGGTTTGCGCGAGCAGTACTTC. Its coded protein is CSVGVGGLREQYF. The chain joins TRBV29-1 to TRBJ2-7; the D gene is possibly TRBD1 or TRBD2, with 5 bases matching each. CDR1 and CDR2 are drawn from the germline V gene: SQVTM, ANQGSEA. There are 13 amino acids in the CDR3, from cysteine to phenylalanine inclusive. Of the read, only the CDR3 DNA is kept; its 39 bases are in frame from base 1. The germline ends are 16 bases apart after V is trimmed by 4 bases and J by 6 bases.